This T cell receptor (beta chain) was sequenced for a study of CD8+ T cells in alopecia areata. The CDR3 loop spans 11 amino acids. Germline V gene sequence: CDR1 DFQATT, CDR2 SNEGSKA (reference sequence). Trimming took 6 bases from V and 6 from J, leaving 8 bases between them. RNA extraction and reverse transcription yielded cDNA as sequencing template. The data were produced by immunoSEQ multiplex PCR, yet TCRdb's version contains in-frame clones alone and is incomplete. The sample shows about 110,000 clones, 45% to 70% of them seen only once. The clonotype comes from a human donor in good health. This sequence joins TRBV20-1 and TRBJ1-4; D unresolved. Sequences were obtained from CD8+ T cells sorted from blood. The CDR3 sequence: CSAPLYEKLFF. CDR3 DNA: TGCAGTGCACCCCTATATGAAAAACTGTTTTTT.